The 5 T cell receptor beta chains below all came from one sample that was sequenced in a study of CD8 T cells in Susac syndrome. The RNA input was 0.5 to 1 ug, and it was reverse transcribed with random hexamers. Each CDR3 protein gets one entry after TCRdb re-called the immunoSEQ multiplex PCR reads with MiXCR. The table includes about 180,000 distinct CDR3 sequences, just under 95% detected once. The material sequenced was CD4+ T cells from PBMCs. These receptors were collected from a human donor with Susac syndrome.

This clonotype has a handful of counts. The chain is built from TRBV11-2 and TRBJ2-2; TRBD1 matches at 7 bases. V was pared by 5 bases and J by 7 bases, with 7 bases of the junction left unmatched. This CDR3 has 14 residues. Germline values: CDR1 SGHAT, CDR2 FQNNGV. CDR3 sequence: CASSIDRAGGELFF. CDR3 bases: TGTGCCAGCAGCATTGACAGGGCCGGCGGGGAGCTGTTTTTT.

The count of this clonotype is one. In nucleotides, the CDR3 is TGTGCCTGGAGTTTGCAAGTGGGGGAGACCCAGTACTTC. This encodes CAWSLQVGETQYF. The V gene is TRBV30, the J gene TRBJ2-5; D uncertain. This CDR3 spans 13 amino acids. Deletions cut 2 bases from V and 5 bases from J, with 12 bases between. CDR1 and CDR2 (germline): GTSNPN, SVGIG (reference sequence).

The rearrangement uses TRBV10-1 and TRBJ2-3; D not certain. This CDR3 spans 14 amino acids. Trimming removed 0 bases at V and 0 bases at J, with 4 bases between. CDR1 is WNHNN, CDR2 SYGVQD, per germline (reference sequence). CDR3 region: CASSESRSTDTQYF. The CDR3 DNA reads as TGCGCCAGCAGTGAGTCTAGGAGCACAGATACGCAGTATTTT.

This rearrangement joins TRBV29-1 to TRBJ1-4; D remains unclear. The CDR3 length is 12 residues. Deletions cut 5 bases from V and 7 bases from J, with 11 bases between. The germline V gene has CDR1 SQVTM and CDR2 ANQGSEA. CDR3 coding DNA: TGCAGCGTTCAAGCCAGAGCTGAAAAACTGTTTTTT. Translated: CSVQARAEKLFF.

This CDR3 reads CASSMVRAGDYEQYF. The CDR3 nucleotides read TGTGCCAGTAGTATGGTTCGGGCAGGAGACTACGAGCAGTACTTC. The rearrangement joins TRBV19 to TRBJ2-7; D remains unclear. The germline CDR1 and CDR2 sequences are LNHDA and SQIVND (reference sequence). This CDR3 comprises 15 residues. Trimming removed 3 bases from V and 3 bases from J, with 15 bases in between.